The 27 T cell receptor beta chains given below trace back to one sample, sequenced in a study of T cell repertoires in cytomegalovirus infection. Using its own MiXCR run on the reads, TCRdb lists one record per CDR3 protein. The sample holds approximately 500,000 distinct CDR3 sequences; 15% to 20% are singletons and the top ten take approximately 24%. Sequenced input: CD8+ T cells from PBMCs. The receptors stem from a human donor in good health (CMV status not recorded). Some clones in this sample may be carry-over from other donors' samples.

This clonotype showed up many times. The chain uses TRBV7-9 and TRBJ2-3; either TRBD1 or TRBD2 may fit D (6 bases each). V lost 8 bases and J lost 4, with 19 bases in between. The CDR3 is 15 amino acids. CDR1 SEHNR and CDR2 FQNEAQ come from the germline V gene (reference sequence). The DNA of the CDR3 is TGTGCCAGCCAGGGAATGGAGGGGGAACCAGATACGCAGTATTTT. Protein sequence: CASQGMEGEPDTQYF.

Comment on this clonotype: One base away lies a much larger clone, so this may be a sequencing read error. The CDR3 is CASSLGGGNAEAFF. CDR3 sequence (DNA): TGTGCCAGCAGCTTAGGGGGAGGGAACGCTGAAGCTTTCTTT. This sequence joins TRBV7-9 and TRBJ1-1; no clear D. The germline V gene encodes CDR1 SEHNR and CDR2 FQNEAQ (reference sequence). The CDR3 has 14 residues.

This clonotype appeared many times. The chain links TRBV7-2 to TRBJ2-3; TRBD2 agrees at 9 bases. The CDR3 spans 16 residues. Germline CDR1 is SGHTA and CDR2 is FQGNSA. With V trimmed by 2 bases and J by 1 base, 4 bases remained unmatched. DNA for the CDR3: TGTGCCAGCAGCTTAAACCTAGCGGGACGCACAGATACGCAGTATTTT. This codes for CASSLNLAGRTDTQYF.

The table lists this clonotype with a few counts. The J gene is TRBJ2-1, the V gene TRBV19, with D possibly being TRBD2 (6 bases). The CDR3 consists of 13 residues. Germline loops: CDR1 LNHDA, CDR2 SQIVND (reference sequence). V lost 5 bases and J 9 bases, leaving 14 bases between the germline ends. The CDR3: CASSRGLFGEQFF. The CDR3 region has the DNA TGTGCCAGTAGTCGGGGACTCTTCGGTGAGCAGTTCTTC.

In its sample, this clonotype was seen many times. V is TRBV6-1 and J is TRBJ2-1, with D perhaps TRBD1 (6 bases). The CDR3 totals 19 residues. V was shortened by 6 bases and J by 1 base, with 25 bases between the two germline ends. Germline values: CDR1 MNHNS, CDR2 SASEGT. Written as DNA, the CDR3 is TGTGCCAGCAGCTCCGGACAGACAAGACCCTTGGGATCCTACAATGAGCAGTTCTTC. Residues: CASSSGQTRPLGSYNEQFF.

The chain employs TRBV27 and TRBJ1-1; D unresolved. Germline CDR1 and CDR2: MNHEY and SMNVEV (reference sequence). V gave up 4 bases and J gave up 4 bases, with 13 bases separating them. The CDR3 is made up of 14 amino acids. CDR3: CASSSPGSGTEAFF. The CDR3 nucleotides are TGTGCCAGCAGTTCCCCAGGAAGCGGCACTGAAGCTTTCTTT.

The chain joins TRBV6-8 to TRBJ1-3; maybe TRBD1 (5 bases). Trimming removed 0 bases from V and 0 bases from J, with 6 bases in between. CDR3 length equals 15 residues. Germline values: CDR1 MNHGY, CDR2 SAAAGT. This CDR3 reads CASSYSGTSGNTIYF. CDR3 DNA: TGTGCCAGCAGTTACTCAGGGACCTCTGGAAACACCATATATTTT.

The chain couples TRBV15 to TRBJ2-7; D not certain. The CDR3 loop spans 11 amino acids. Germline loops: CDR1 LNHNV, CDR2 YYDKDF (reference sequence). Between the trimmed V and J ends, which lost 3 bases and 5 bases, there was a span of 5 bases. The CDR3 DNA is TGTGCCACCAGCAGGGGAAACGAGCAGTACTTC. This sequence encodes CATSRGNEQYF. Drawing the rest from reference TRBV15 and TRBJ2-7, the complete variable domain is DAMVIQNPRYQVTQFGKPVTLSCSQTLNHNVMYWYQQKSSQAPKLLFHYYDKDFNNEADTPDNFQSRRPNTSFCFLDIRSPGLGDTAMYLCATSRGNEQYFGPGTRLTVT.

The table lists this clonotype with a few counts. This rearrangement joins TRBV15 to TRBJ2-1; unclear D gene. The germline V and J ends were trimmed by 0 bases and 7 bases, with 13 bases remaining between them. Per the germline V gene, CDR1 is LNHNV and CDR2 is YYDKDF (reference sequence). The CDR3 totals 15 residues. The CDR3 DNA is TGTGCCACCAGCAGAGAGCGGCCCATGAGGAATGAGCAGTTCTTC. Protein: CATSRERPMRNEQFF.

This clonotype has ten or more counts. For the CDR3, the DNA is TGTGCCAGCAGCCGACAGGGATCCGAAAGCTATGGCTACACCTTC. Amino acid sequence: CASSRQGSESYGYTF. The chain carries TRBV7-9 and TRBJ1-2; 7 nucleotides align to TRBD1. Germline V gene data show CDR1 as SEHNR and CDR2 as FQNEAQ (reference sequence). V lost 5 bases, J lost 4 bases, and 10 bases stayed unmatched. The CDR3 contains 15 residues. Combining the CDR3 with reference TRBV7-9 and TRBJ1-2 gives the whole variable domain DTGVSQNPRHKITKRGQNVTFRCDPISEHNRLYWYRQTLGQGPEFLTYFQNEAQLEKSRLLSDRFSAERPKGSFSTLEIQRTEQGDSAMYLCASSRQGSESYGYTFGSGTRLTVV.

This sequence joins TRBV9 and TRBJ1-3, with D perhaps matching TRBD1 (5 bases). Germline V gene lookup returns CDR1 SGDLS and CDR2 YYNGEE. The V end was cut by 3 bases, the J end by 0 bases, with 16 bases between. CDR3 length equals 17 residues. The CDR3 sequence: CASSGGVGGGSGNTIYF. DNA for the CDR3: TGTGCCAGCAGCGGAGGGGTCGGGGGAGGCTCTGGAAACACCATATATTTT.

This rearrangement joins TRBV10-3 to TRBJ2-1; D is ambiguous. V lost 0 bases and J lost 7, with 13 bases in between. In germline, CDR1 is ENHRY, CDR2 SYGVKD. The CDR3 runs 15 residues. CDR3 sequence: CAISESTGLGNEQFF. The DNA of the CDR3 is TGTGCCATCAGTGAGTCCACCGGTCTGGGAAATGAGCAGTTCTTC.

The rearrangement uses TRBV28 and TRBJ1-5; D remains unclear. V lost 3 bases and J lost 0, with 9 bases in between. The CDR3 consists of 15 residues. Germline V lookup: CDR1 MDHEN, CDR2 SYDVKM. Written as DNA, the CDR3 is TGTGCCAGCAGTTTGGTCCAGATTAGCAATCAGCCCCAGCATTTT. Its translation is CASSLVQISNQPQHF.

Points on this clonotype: A much larger clone differs from this one at a single base, so this may be a read error. The CDR3 spells CASKPTGNFVEAFF. CDR3 DNA sequence: TGTGCCAGCAAGCCAACAGGGAATTTTGTTGAAGCTTTCTTT. The chain employs TRBV5-4 and TRBJ1-1; possible D gene TRBD1, 6 bases. Trimming pared 6 bases from V and 7 bases from J, leaving 19 bases between. CDR3 length equals 14 residues. Per the germline V gene, CDR1 is SGHNT and CDR2 is YYREEE (reference sequence).

This clonotype has a handful of counts. The chain is built from TRBV5-4 and TRBJ2-5; 12 nucleotides align to TRBD2. After removal of 0 bases from V and 5 bases from J, the junction contained 8 bases not matched to a gene. The CDR3 runs 17 residues. The germline V gene has CDR1 SGHNT and CDR2 YYREEE (reference sequence). The CDR3 nucleotides read TGTGCCAGCAGCTTGGAGGGACTAGCGGGTAGAAGGGAGACCCAGTACTTC. Protein sequence: CASSLEGLAGRRETQYF.

In DNA form, the CDR3 reads TGTGCCAGCAGCCAAGAATATACCGCGATCCCCAATGAGCAGTTCTTC. Translated, it gives CASSQEYTAIPNEQFF. The V and J genes are TRBV3-1 and TRBJ2-1, with unresolved D. V lost 0 bases and J lost 6, with 15 bases in between. The CDR3 is 16 amino acids. The V gene's germline CDR1 is LGHDT and CDR2 YNNKEL (reference sequence).

V and J are TRBV9 and TRBJ2-1; 7 positions agree with TRBD1. Germline-derived CDR1 and CDR2 are SGDLS and YYNGEE. The CDR3 sequence is 14 residues long. The J segment lost 3 bases and the V segment lost 4 bases, leaving 4 bases of the junction unmatched. CDR3 sequence (DNA): TGTGCCAGCAGCCCTAGGACAGGCTACAATGAGCAGTTCTTC. This encodes CASSPRTGYNEQFF.

This clonotype was found many times. The chain joins TRBV9 to TRBJ1-2; D is unresolved. The CDR3 is made up of 13 amino acids. Germline loops: CDR1 SGDLS, CDR2 YYNGEE. V lost 6 bases, J lost 7 bases, and 16 bases lay in between. Written as DNA, the CDR3 is TGTGCCAGCACTCGTAGTGTTGAGGGTGGCTACACCTTC. Encoded protein: CASTRSVEGGYTF.

In this sample, this clonotype turned up many times. This chain connects TRBV6-1 to TRBJ2-7, with TRBD2 matching over 13 bases. The J segment lost 1 base and the V segment lost 6 bases, leaving 3 bases of the junction unmatched. From germline, CDR1 is MNHNS and CDR2 SASEGT. The CDR3 runs 15 residues. Here the CDR3 DNA reads TGTGCCAGCAGCCCGGGACTAGCGGGGTCCTACGAGCAGTACTTC. Its protein is CASSPGLAGSYEQYF.

This clonotype was observed many times. This rearrangement joins TRBV7-8 to TRBJ2-3; 8 nucleotides match TRBD1. V was pared by 2 bases and J by 7 bases, with 17 bases of the junction left unmatched. Germline CDR1 and CDR2: SGHVS and FQNEAQ. The CDR3 covers 18 residues. The CDR3 region has the DNA TGTGCCAGCAGCTTAACAGGGGGAAGGCCCGGGACGGGAAATACGCAGTATTTT. Protein: CASSLTGGRPGTGNTQYF.

The V call is TRBV7-9, the J call TRBJ1-6, with D uncertain. Per the germline V gene, CDR1 is SEHNR and CDR2 is FQNEAQ (reference sequence). Trimming left V 6 bases short and J 7 bases short, with 13 bases between. The CDR3 covers 14 residues. Written as DNA, the CDR3 is TGTGCCAGCAGGCCCGGAGACATAAATTCACCCCTCCACTTT. Encoded protein: CASRPGDINSPLHF.

The table lists this clonotype with many counts. J is TRBJ2-7 and V is TRBV12-3 or TRBV12-4; 9 bases line up with TRBD2. J gave up 4 bases and V 8 bases, and 3 bases lay outside the gene matches. The CDR3 sequence is 12 residues long. The CDR3 protein is CASSAGGYEQYF. CDR3 nucleotide sequence: TGTGCCAGCTCTGCGGGAGGGTACGAGCAGTACTTC.

The chain couples TRBV6-6 to TRBJ1-2; 7 positions agree with TRBD1. The CDR3 loop spans 14 amino acids. Germline V lookup: CDR1 MNHNY, CDR2 SVGAGI (reference sequence). Losses at the gene ends were 0 bases for V and 7 bases for J; bases not matched to a gene: 5. CDR3 in DNA: TGTGCCAGCAGTTACTCGAGAGGGGGCTCTGGCTACACCTTC. The encoded protein is CASSYSRGGSGYTF.

The gene calls are TRBV28 and TRBJ2-7; D is tentatively TRBD1 or TRBD2 (5 bases each). V shed 8 bases and J shed 4 bases, with 36 bases lying between them. This CDR3 has 20 residues. Germline loops: CDR1 MDHEN, CDR2 SYDVKM. The CDR3 loop is CASSIGVVGEKLERPYEQYF. CDR3 sequence (DNA): TGTGCCAGCTCCATAGGGGTGGTTGGGGAGAAACTAGAAAGACCATACGAGCAGTACTTC.

A few counts support this clonotype. Just one base apart from a much larger clone, this may be a read error. The chain employs TRBV4-1 and TRBJ2-6; D remains unclear. Germline V gene sequence: CDR1 MGHRA, CDR2 YSYEKL. V lost 0 bases, J lost 0 bases, and 3 bases lay in between. This CDR3 is 15 amino acids long. The CDR3 DNA is TGCGCCAGCAGCCAAGAAAGCTCTGGGGCCAACGTCCTGACTTTC. Its translation is CASSQESSGANVLTF.

V usage is TRBV12-5 and J usage is TRBJ1-1; D is ambiguous. The germline gives CDR1 LGHNT, CDR2 FRNRAP. V lost 0 bases and J lost 4, with 12 bases in between. The CDR3 contains 15 residues. The CDR3: CASGLVREKGTEAFF. CDR3 nucleotides: TGTGCTAGTGGTTTGGTAAGGGAGAAGGGCACTGAAGCTTTCTTT.

CDR3 nucleotide sequence: TGCAGCGTTGAGGAATTCTATGGCTACACCTTC. This translates into CSVEEFYGYTF. V and J are TRBV29-1 and TRBJ1-2; D is unresolved. Trimming removed 3 bases at V and 4 bases at J, with 6 bases between. The germline CDR1 and CDR2 sequences are SQVTM and ANQGSEA. The CDR3 extends over 11 amino acids.